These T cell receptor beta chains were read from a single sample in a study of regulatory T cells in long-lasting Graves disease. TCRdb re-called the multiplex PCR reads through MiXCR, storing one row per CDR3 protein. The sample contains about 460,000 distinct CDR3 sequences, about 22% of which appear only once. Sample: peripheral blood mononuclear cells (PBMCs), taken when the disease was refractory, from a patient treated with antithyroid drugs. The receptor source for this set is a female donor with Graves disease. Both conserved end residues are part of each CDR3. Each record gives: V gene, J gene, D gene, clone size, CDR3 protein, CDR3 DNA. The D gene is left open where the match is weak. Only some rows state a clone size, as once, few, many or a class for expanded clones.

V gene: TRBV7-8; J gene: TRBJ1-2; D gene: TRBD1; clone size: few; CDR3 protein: CASSILTGNYGYTF; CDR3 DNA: TGTGCCAGCAGCATCCTGACAGGGAACTATGGCTACACCTTC
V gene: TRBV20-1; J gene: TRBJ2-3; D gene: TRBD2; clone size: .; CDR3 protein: CSAKGLAGLTSTDTQYF; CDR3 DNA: TGCAGTGCAAAAGGACTAGCGGGTTTGACTAGCACAGATACGCAGTATTTT
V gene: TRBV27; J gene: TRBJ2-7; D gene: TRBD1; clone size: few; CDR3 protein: CARQGAFYEQYF; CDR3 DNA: TGTGCCAGACAGGGGGCCTTCTACGAGCAGTACTTC
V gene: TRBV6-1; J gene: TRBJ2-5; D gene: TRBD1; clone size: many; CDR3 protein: CASSGPRDRRNQETQYF; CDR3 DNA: TGTGCCAGCAGTGGACCTCGGGACAGGCGAAACCAAGAGACCCAGTACTTC
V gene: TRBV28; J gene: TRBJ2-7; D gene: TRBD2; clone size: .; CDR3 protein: CASSPSAGGGQYF; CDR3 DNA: TGTGCCAGCAGTCCGTCGGCGGGAGGGGGGCAGTACTTC
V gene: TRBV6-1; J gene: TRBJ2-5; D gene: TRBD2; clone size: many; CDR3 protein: CASRPGLAETQYF; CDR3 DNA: TGTGCCAGCAGACCGGGACTAGCAGAGACCCAGTACTTC
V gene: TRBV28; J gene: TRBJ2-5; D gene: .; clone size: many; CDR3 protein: CASSLDNQETQYF; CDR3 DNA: TGTGCCAGCAGTTTAGACAACCAAGAGACCCAGTACTTC
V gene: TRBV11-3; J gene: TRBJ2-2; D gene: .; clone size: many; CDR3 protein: CASSLEVSGELFF; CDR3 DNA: TGTGCCAGCAGCTTAGAAGTTTCGGGGGAGCTGTTTTTT
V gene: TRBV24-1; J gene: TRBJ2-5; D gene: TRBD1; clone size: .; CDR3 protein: CATSDGTGGFSQYF; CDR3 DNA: TGTGCCACCAGTGATGGGACAGGGGGCTTTTCCCAGTACTTC
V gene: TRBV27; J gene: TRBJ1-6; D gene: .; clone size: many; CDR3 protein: CASGGGPGRALHF; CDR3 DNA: TGTGCCAGCGGGGGGGGACCTGGTCGGGCCCTCCACTTT
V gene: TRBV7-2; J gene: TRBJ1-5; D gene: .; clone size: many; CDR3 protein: CASSLGPDSNQPQHF; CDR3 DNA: TGTGCCAGCAGCTTAGGGCCCGATAGCAATCAGCCCCAGCATTTT
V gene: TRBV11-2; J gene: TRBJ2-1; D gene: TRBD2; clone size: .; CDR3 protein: CASPPTGTSGNNEQFF; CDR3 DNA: TGTGCCAGTCCACCAACCGGGACTAGCGGAAACAATGAGCAGTTCTTC
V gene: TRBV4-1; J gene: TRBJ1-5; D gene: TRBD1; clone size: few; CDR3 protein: CASSQVTGVGQPQHF; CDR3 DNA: TGCGCCAGCAGCCAAGTCACAGGGGTAGGGCAGCCCCAGCATTTT
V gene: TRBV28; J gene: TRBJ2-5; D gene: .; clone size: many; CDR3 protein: CASRLDTPETQYF; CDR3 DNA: TGTGCCAGCAGGCTCGACACTCCCGAGACCCAGTACTTC
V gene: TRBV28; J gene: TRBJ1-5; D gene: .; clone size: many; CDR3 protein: CASSPVRGGENQPQHF; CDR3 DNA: TGTGCCAGCAGTCCCGTTAGGGGGGGAGAAAATCAGCCCCAGCATTTT
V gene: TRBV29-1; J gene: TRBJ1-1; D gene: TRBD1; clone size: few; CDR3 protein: CSVRGTGGRGTEAFF; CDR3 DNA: TGCAGCGTCCGTGGGACAGGGGGCAGGGGGACTGAAGCTTTCTTT
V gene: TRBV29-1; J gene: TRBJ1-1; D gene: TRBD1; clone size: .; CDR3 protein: CSARGQGGTEAFF; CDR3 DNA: TGCAGCGCCAGGGGGCAGGGGGGCACTGAAGCTTTCTTT
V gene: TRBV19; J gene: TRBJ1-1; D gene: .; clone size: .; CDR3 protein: CASSMAGDTSNTVFF; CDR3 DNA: TGTGCCAGTAGTATGGCCGGGGACACCTCTAACACTGTCTTCTTT
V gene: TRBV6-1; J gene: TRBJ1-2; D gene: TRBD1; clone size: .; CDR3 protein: CASSLIGGGYGYTF; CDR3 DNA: TGTGCCAGCAGCTTAATAGGGGGCGGCTATGGCTACACCTTC
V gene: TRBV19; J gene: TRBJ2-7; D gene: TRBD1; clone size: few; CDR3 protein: CASRLAGTGDEQYF; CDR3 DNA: TGTGCCAGTAGACTGGCCGGGACAGGGGACGAGCAGTACTTC
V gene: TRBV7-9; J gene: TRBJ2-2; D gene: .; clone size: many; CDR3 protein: CASIGNTGELFF; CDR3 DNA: TGTGCCAGCATAGGGAACACCGGGGAGCTGTTTTTT
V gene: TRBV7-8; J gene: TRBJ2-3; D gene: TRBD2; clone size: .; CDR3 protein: CASSRGVSGKAVTDTQYF; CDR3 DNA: TGTGCCAGCAGCCGAGGGGTTAGCGGGAAAGCTGTCACAGATACGCAGTATTTT
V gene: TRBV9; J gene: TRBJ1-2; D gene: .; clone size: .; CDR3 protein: CASSVGGLWDGYTF; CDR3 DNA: TGTGCCAGCAGCGTAGGGGGGCTATGGGATGGCTACACCTTC
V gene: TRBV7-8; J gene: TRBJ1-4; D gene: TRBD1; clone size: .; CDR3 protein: CASSSPGTGPEKLFF; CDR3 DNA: TGTGCCAGCAGCTCCCCCGGGACAGGGCCTGAAAAACTGTTTTTT
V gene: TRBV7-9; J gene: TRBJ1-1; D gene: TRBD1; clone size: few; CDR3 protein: CASSRDRGPTEAFF; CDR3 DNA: TGTGCCAGCAGCCGGGACAGGGGGCCCACTGAAGCTTTCTTT
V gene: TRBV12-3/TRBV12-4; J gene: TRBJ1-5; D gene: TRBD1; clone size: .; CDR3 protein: CASSLQGGIQPQHF; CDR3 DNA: TGTGCCAGCAGTTTACAGGGGGGTATACAGCCCCAGCATTTT
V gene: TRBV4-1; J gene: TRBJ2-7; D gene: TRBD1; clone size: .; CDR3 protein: CASSQDLRGQSYEQYF; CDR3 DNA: TGCGCCAGCAGCCAAGATCTCAGGGGGCAGAGTTACGAGCAGTACTTC
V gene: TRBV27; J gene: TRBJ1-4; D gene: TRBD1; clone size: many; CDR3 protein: CASSSDRALEKLFF; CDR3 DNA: TGTGCCAGCAGTTCTGACAGGGCTCTAGAAAAACTGTTTTTT
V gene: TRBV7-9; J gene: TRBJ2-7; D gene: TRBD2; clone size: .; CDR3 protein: CAGGDGLAEQYF; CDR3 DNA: TGTGCCGGGGGGGACGGCTTGGCGGAGCAGTACTTC